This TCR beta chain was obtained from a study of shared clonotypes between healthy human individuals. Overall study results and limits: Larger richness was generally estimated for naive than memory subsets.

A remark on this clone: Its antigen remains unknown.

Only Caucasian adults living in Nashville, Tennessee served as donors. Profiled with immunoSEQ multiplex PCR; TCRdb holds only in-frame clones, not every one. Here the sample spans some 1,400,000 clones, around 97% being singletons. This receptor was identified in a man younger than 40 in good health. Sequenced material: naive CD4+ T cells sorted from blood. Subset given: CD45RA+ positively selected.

CDR3 in amino acids: CASRSRDRVFNEQFF. The CDR3 nucleotides read TGTGCCAGCAGAAGTCGGGACAGGGTCTTCAATGAGCAGTTCTTC. This chain links TRBV6-1 with TRBJ2-1; the match to TRBD1 covers 9 bases. Germline V CDR1 and CDR2: MNHNS, SASEGT. With 6 bases clipped from V and 6 bases from J, the junction kept 9 bases outside the gene matches. This CDR3 has 15 amino acids.